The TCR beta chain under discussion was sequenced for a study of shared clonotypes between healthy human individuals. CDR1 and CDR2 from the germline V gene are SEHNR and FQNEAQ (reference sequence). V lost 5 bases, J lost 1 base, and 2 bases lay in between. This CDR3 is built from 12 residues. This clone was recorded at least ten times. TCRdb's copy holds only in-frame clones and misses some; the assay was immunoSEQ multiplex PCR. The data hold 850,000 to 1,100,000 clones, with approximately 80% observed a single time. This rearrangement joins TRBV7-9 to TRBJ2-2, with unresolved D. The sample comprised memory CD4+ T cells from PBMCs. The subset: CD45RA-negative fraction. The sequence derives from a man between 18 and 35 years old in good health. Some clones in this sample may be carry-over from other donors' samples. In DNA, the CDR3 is TGTGCCAGCAGCGAGAACACCGGGGAGCTGTTTTTT. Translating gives CASSENTGELFF.